The 8 T cell receptor beta chains below were found in one sample sequenced in a study of T-cell reconstitution after alpha-beta-depleted transplantation in children. TCRbeta library construction was performed incorporating unique molecular identifiers. MiXCR, applied by TCRdb to the PCR reads, yields one record per CDR3 protein. The repertoire includes a few hundred thousand distinct CDR3 sequences, approximately 20% of them detected once, and 2.5% to 3.5% sits in the top ten. The sample in question was PBMCs from the stem cell graft donor, obtained from the stem cell graft. The origin of the receptors is a human donor who donated a stem cell graft to a child with acute lymphoblastic leukemia.

CDR3 sequence: CATSRTPEGEAFF. The CDR3, as DNA: TGTGCCACCAGCAGGACTCCGGAGGGTGAAGCTTTCTTT. The rearrangement joins TRBV15 to TRBJ1-1, with D uncertain. CDR1 LNHNV and CDR2 YYDKDF come from the germline V gene (reference sequence). Trimming removed 3 bases from V and 7 bases from J, with 12 bases in between. The CDR3 sequence is 13 residues long.

The chain employs TRBV20-1 and TRBJ2-2; D uncertain. V was pared by 0 bases and J by 3 bases, with 14 bases between. The length of the CDR3 is 16 residues. In germline, CDR1 is DFQATT, CDR2 SNEGSKA (reference sequence). As DNA, the CDR3 is TGCAGTGCTAGAGATCCGACCAGTGCGGACACCGGGGAGCTGTTTTTT. Protein product: CSARDPTSADTGELFF.

This clonotype was recorded a few times. V gene TRBV27 combines with J gene TRBJ2-7; the D call may be TRBD1 or TRBD2 (5 bases each). Germline CDR1 is MNHEY and CDR2 is SMNVEV (reference sequence). The length of the CDR3 is 15 residues. V shed 3 bases and J shed 4 bases, with 16 bases lying between them. CDR3 in DNA: TGTGCCAGCAGTTTGTCCGGGACCGATTTTTACGAGCAGTACTTC. Its protein product is CASSLSGTDFYEQYF.

This clonotype showed up just a few times. The genes are TRBV12-3 or TRBV12-4 and TRBJ2-7, with D perhaps TRBD2 (5 bases). Trimming left V 3 bases short and J 5 bases short, with 11 bases between. The CDR3 consists of 13 residues. This CDR3 reads CASSLRRRNEQYF. Here the CDR3 DNA reads TGTGCCAGCAGTTTGCGGCGGAGGAACGAGCAGTACTTC.

This chain joins TRBV28 and TRBJ2-5; D unresolved. There are 12 residues in the CDR3. V shed 2 bases and J shed 7 bases, with 8 bases lying between them. Germline V lookup: CDR1 MDHEN, CDR2 SYDVKM. This CDR3 reads CASSLIIGTQYF. The CDR3 DNA reads TGTGCCAGCAGTTTAATCATAGGGACCCAGTACTTC.

The chain links TRBV6-1 to TRBJ1-1; D is perhaps TRBD1 (6 bases). The length of the CDR3 is 14 residues. Looked up from germline, CDR1 is MNHNS and CDR2 is SASEGT. V lost 6 bases and J lost 1, with 12 bases in between. DNA for the CDR3: TGTGCCAGCAGGGGGGGCGGGGCGAACACTGAAGCTTTCTTT. Translation gives CASRGGGANTEAFF.

This clonotype was counted between two and nine times. The chain has TRBV4-1 and TRBJ2-5; D possibly corresponds to TRBD2 (6 bases). Germline-derived CDR1 and CDR2 are MGHRA and YSYEKL. There are 15 residues in the CDR3. Trimming left V 0 bases short and J 2 bases short, with 10 bases between. Here the CDR3 reads CASSQEEGSQETQYF. CDR3 DNA sequence: TGCGCCAGCAGCCAAGAGGAGGGCTCACAAGAGACCCAGTACTTC.

This clonotype was counted a few times. J is TRBJ2-7 and V is TRBV5-1; D perhaps matches TRBD1 (6 bases). The CDR3 has 15 residues. Germline-derived CDR1 and CDR2 are SGHRS and YFSETQ. V was pared by 4 bases and J by 2 bases, with 16 bases between. This CDR3 reads CASSPGTNPTYEQYF. CDR3 nucleotide sequence: TGCGCCAGCAGCCCCGGGACAAATCCTACCTACGAGCAGTACTTC.